These 12 T cell receptor beta chains were all obtained from the same sample, sequenced in a study of blood T cell repertoires in COVID-19. TCRdb's copy holds only in-frame clones and misses some; the assay was immunoSEQ multiplex PCR. The repertoire holds almost 250,000 clones, with about 88% as singletons. Sequencing input: PBMCs or T cells enriched from blood (not recorded which). Receptor source: a woman in her forties or fifties who had recovered from COVID-19.

V usage is TRBV7-6 and J usage is TRBJ2-5; 10 nucleotides align to TRBD2. CDR3 size: 16 residues. Germline CDR1 is SGHVS and CDR2 is FNYEAQ. V dropped 1 base and J dropped 4; count of bases not matched to a gene: 6. The CDR3 region has the DNA TGTGCCAGCAGCTTAGAGGCTAGCGGGAGTGGAGAGACCCAGTACTTC. Its protein is CASSLEASGSGETQYF.

The V gene is TRBV30, the J gene TRBJ2-1, with 9 bases identical to TRBD2. Germline V gene data show CDR1 as GTSNPN and CDR2 as SVGIG (reference sequence). Losses at the gene ends were 0 bases for V and 8 bases for J; bases not matched to a gene: 8. CDR3 length: 15 amino acids. This chain's CDR3 is CAWSVSVAGVDEQFF. The CDR3 DNA reads TGTGCCTGGAGTGTCTCCGTAGCGGGAGTCGATGAGCAGTTCTTC.

This clone was recorded once. The genes are TRBV10-3 and TRBJ2-1, with 8 bases matching TRBD1. The CDR3 sequence is 16 residues long. J lost 2 bases, V lost 0 bases, and 3 bases had no gene match. Per germline, CDR1 ENHRY and CDR2 SYGVKD. The CDR3 sequence is CAISESAQGAYNEQFF. The DNA of the CDR3 is TGTGCCATCAGTGAGTCAGCACAGGGGGCCTACAATGAGCAGTTCTTC.

This rearrangement joins TRBV27 to TRBJ2-6; 7 bases line up with TRBD1. The CDR3 has 15 residues. The ends lost 6 bases at V and 0 bases at J; junction bases unmatched: 2. The germline gives CDR1 MNHEY, CDR2 SMNVEV (reference sequence). CDR3 loop: CASRTGSSGANVLTF. Here the CDR3 DNA reads TGTGCCAGCAGGACAGGGTCCTCTGGGGCCAACGTCCTGACTTTC.

The rearrangement joins TRBV6-2 or TRBV6-3 to TRBJ2-1; 9 nucleotides match TRBD2. The germline gives CDR1 MNHEY, CDR2 SVGEGT. The V segment lost 4 bases and the J segment 4 bases; nucleotides outside the gene matches: 8. The CDR3 contains 16 residues. The CDR3 spells CASSSVSGRGYNEQFF. As DNA, the CDR3 is TGTGCCAGCAGTTCCGTTAGCGGGAGAGGGTACAATGAGCAGTTCTTC.

The chain carries TRBV2 and TRBJ1-2; a weak D match, TRBD1 (6 bases). Germline V gene sequence: CDR1 SNHLY, CDR2 FYNNEI. V was clipped by 5 bases and J by 5 bases, with 15 bases between them. The CDR3 length is 14 residues. CDR3 amino acids: CASSPAGGFYGYTF. The DNA for the CDR3 is TGTGCCAGCAGTCCCGCGGGGGGCTTTTATGGCTACACCTTC.

The J gene is TRBJ1-6, the V gene TRBV10-3; 7 bases align to TRBD1. After removal of 3 bases from V and 7 bases from J, the junction contained 6 bases not matched to a gene. CDR1 is ENHRY, CDR2 SYGVKD, per germline. CDR3 length: 15 amino acids. CDR3 in amino acids: CAISEFQGGNSPLHF. CDR3 sequence (DNA): TGTGCCATCAGTGAATTCCAGGGGGGAAATTCACCCCTCCACTTT.

The chain employs TRBV7-2 and TRBJ1-5, with 10 positions matching TRBD1. The CDR3 totals 15 residues. Unmatched junction bases numbered 9, after V lost 3 bases and J lost 10 bases. CDR1 SGHTA and CDR2 FQGNSA come from the germline V gene. The CDR3 DNA sequence: TGTGCCAGCAGCTTGGCGGCGACAGGGGGCCTTCCCCAGCATTTT. This sequence encodes CASSLAATGGLPQHF.

The chain is built from TRBV28 and TRBJ2-3, with 12 bases matching TRBD2. The V and J ends lost 6 bases and 5 bases, in that order; junction bases with no gene match: 6. CDR1 MDHEN and CDR2 SYDVKM come from the germline V gene. The CDR3 covers 15 residues. The CDR3 DNA reads as TGTGCCAGCAGCAGGACTAGCGGGAATATAGATACGCAGTATTTT. This sequence encodes CASSRTSGNIDTQYF.

This sequence joins TRBV5-1 and TRBJ2-7; D unresolved. This CDR3 contains 12 residues. In germline, CDR1 is SGHRS, CDR2 YFSETQ. V dropped 1 base and J dropped 5 bases, with 7 bases sitting between them. CDR3 sequence (DNA): TGCGCCAGCAGCTTGCCTGCGGACGAGCAGTACTTC. This sequence encodes CASSLPADEQYF.

The rearrangement joins TRBV7-9 to TRBJ1-2; D is ambiguous. The CDR3 totals 13 residues. Trimming shortened V by 5 bases and J by 5 bases, and 12 bases separated the two germline ends. CDR1 and CDR2 from the germline V gene are SEHNR and FQNEAQ (reference sequence). CDR3 DNA: TGTGCCAGCAGCCCGGACGGAGGTTATGGCTACACCTTC. It yields the protein CASSPDGGYGYTF. The full variable domain, completed using reference TRBV7-9 and TRBJ1-2, is DTGVSQNPRHKITKRGQNVTFRCDPISEHNRLYWYRQTLGQGPEFLTYFQNEAQLEKSRLLSDRFSAERPKGSFSTLEIQRTEQGDSAMYLCASSPDGGYGYTFGSGTRLTVV.

This clone came up a few times. This sequence joins TRBV23-1 and TRBJ1-1; unclear D gene. Being an ORF, TRBV23-1 has a function that is uncertain. CDR3 length: 13 residues. V lost 6 bases and J 2 bases, leaving 10 bases between the germline ends. CDR3 DNA sequence: TGCGCCAGCAGAAAACAGAGTAACACTGAAGCTTTCTTT. This translates into CASRKQSNTEAFF.